This T cell receptor beta chain originates from a study of T cell repertoires in cytomegalovirus infection. The table lists this clonotype with a few counts. From the reads, TCRdb called clonotypes with MiXCR, one entry per CDR3 protein. The repertoire holds roughly 200,000 distinct CDR3 sequences, with roughly 9.8% as singletons. Germline CDR1 SGHDT, CDR2 YYEEEE. With 0 bases removed from V and 3 bases from J, the gap between germline ends came to 7 bases. This CDR3 region has 13 residues. The receptor's source is a human donor in good health (CMV status not recorded). Some clones in this sample may be carry-over from other donors' samples. The chain is built from TRBV5-6 and TRBJ2-7, with D uncertain. Sequenced sample: PBMCs. CDR3 in DNA: TGTGCCAGCAGCTTGGCGGAGAGCTACGAGCAGTACTTC. Its protein is CASSLAESYEQYF. The full variable domain, with the rest looked up from reference TRBV5-6 and TRBJ2-7, is DAGVTQSPTHLIKTRGQQVTLRCSPKSGHDTVSWYQQALGQGPQFIFQYYEEEERQRGNFPDRFSGHQFPNYSSELNVNALLLGDSALYLCASSLAESYEQYFGPGTRLTVT.